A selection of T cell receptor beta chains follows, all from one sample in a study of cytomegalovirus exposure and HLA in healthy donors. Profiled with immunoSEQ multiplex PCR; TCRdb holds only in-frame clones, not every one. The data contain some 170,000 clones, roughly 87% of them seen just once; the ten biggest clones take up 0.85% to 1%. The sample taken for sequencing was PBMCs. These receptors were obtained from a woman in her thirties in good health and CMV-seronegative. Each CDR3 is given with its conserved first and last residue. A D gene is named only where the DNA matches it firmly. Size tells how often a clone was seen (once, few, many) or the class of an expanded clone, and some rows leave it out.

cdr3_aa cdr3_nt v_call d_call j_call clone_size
CASSPWTGVDGYTF TGTGCCAGCAGTCCTTGGACAGGGGTGGATGGCTACACCTTC TRBV28 TRBD1 TRBJ1-2 .
CASRGSGNTIYF TGCGCCAGCAGGGGCAGTGGAAACACCATATATTTT TRBV10-1 . TRBJ1-3 .
CASSAYRVGTEAFF TGCGCCAGCAGCGCCTACAGGGTAGGGACTGAAGCTTTCTTT TRBV5-1 . TRBJ1-1 .
CASSIGTASSYEQYF TGTGCCAGCAGCATAGGGACAGCGAGCTCCTACGAGCAGTACTTC TRBV9 TRBD1 TRBJ2-7 .
CASSPLREYEQYF TGTGCCAGCAGCCCCCTTCGGGAGTACGAGCAGTACTTC TRBV7-3 . TRBJ2-7 .
CASSQAGGNYGYTF TGCGCCAGCAGCCAGGCGGGGGGTAACTATGGCTACACCTTC TRBV4-3 . TRBJ1-2 .
CASSLVSGGNTIYF TGTGCCAGCAGCTTAGTGTCCGGGGGAAACACCATATATTTT TRBV7-9 . TRBJ1-3 .
CASSIGDRGQETQYF TGTGCCAGTAGTATAGGAGACAGGGGCCAAGAGACCCAGTACTTC TRBV19 TRBD1 TRBJ2-5 .
CASSLPEERETQYF TGTGCCAGCAGCCTCCCAGAGGAGAGGGAGACCCAGTACTTC TRBV5-4 . TRBJ2-5 .
CASTQMGGYNEQFF TGTGCCAGCACCCAGATGGGGGGCTACAATGAGCAGTTCTTC TRBV5-4 . TRBJ2-1 .
CASRIRALGGEETQYF TGTGCCAGTAGGATCCGGGCCTTAGGGGGGGAAGAGACCCAGTACTTC TRBV19 . TRBJ2-5 .
CASSGLDRGNGYTF TGTGCCAGCAGCGGCTTGGACAGGGGAAATGGCTACACCTTC TRBV5-8 TRBD1 TRBJ1-2 .
CASSFFDREETQYF TGTGCCAGCAGCTTCTTTGACAGGGAAGAGACCCAGTACTTC TRBV5-6 TRBD1 TRBJ2-5 .
CASSNKREGARNEQYF TGTGCCAGCAGCAACAAACGTGAGGGGGCGAGGAACGAGCAGTACTTC TRBV21-1 . TRBJ2-7 .
CASSVGGGETEAFF TGTGCCAGCAGTGTCGGGGGAGGAGAGACTGAAGCTTTCTTT TRBV25-1 . TRBJ1-1 .
CASSSLQALGRETQYF TGTGCCAGCAGTTCTTTACAGGCGCTCGGGAGGGAGACCCAGTACTTC TRBV27 TRBD2 TRBJ2-5 .
CATSARVVAGGTDTQYF TGTGCCACCAGCGCGAGGGTGGTAGCGGGAGGGACAGATACGCAGTATTTT TRBV15 TRBD2 TRBJ2-3 .
CASSEPGGYGYTF TGTGCCAGCAGCGAACCAGGGGGATATGGCTACACCTTC TRBV7-2 TRBD1 TRBJ1-2 .
CASSVPGGIGTEAFF TGTGCCAGCAGTGTCCCAGGGGGAATAGGCACTGAAGCTTTCTTT TRBV28 TRBD1 TRBJ1-1 .
CASSFRGTGGREQYF TGTGCCAGCAGTTTCCGGGGGACAGGGGGCCGCGAGCAGTACTTC TRBV28 TRBD1 TRBJ2-7 .
CASGGGRQETQYF TGTGCCAGCGGCGGGGGTCGGCAAGAGACCCAGTACTTC TRBV2 TRBD2 TRBJ2-5 .
CASSVTGAGELFF TGTGCCAGCAGCGTTACAGGCGCCGGGGAGCTGTTTTTT TRBV9 . TRBJ2-2 .
CASSIVGQGSETQYF TGTGCCAGCAGCATCGTCGGACAGGGGTCAGAGACCCAGTACTTC TRBV11-2 TRBD1 TRBJ2-5 .
CASSPLPSGVANYGYTF TGTGCCAGCTCACCACTGCCTTCAGGGGTAGCTAACTATGGCTACACCTTC TRBV18 . TRBJ1-2 .
CASSPGGNYGYTF TGTGCCAGCTCACCGGGGGGTAACTATGGCTACACCTTC TRBV18 . TRBJ1-2 .
CAWSGSDTQYF TGTGCCTGGAGTGGTTCGGATACGCAGTATTTT TRBV30 . TRBJ2-3 few
CASTRLAGVSTGELFF TGTGCCAGCACCAGATTAGCGGGAGTCTCAACCGGGGAGCTGTTTTTT TRBV11-3 TRBD2 TRBJ2-2 .
CASSGEGVGTGELFF TGTGCCAGCAGTGGCGAGGGAGTAGGAACCGGGGAGCTGTTTTTT TRBV2 . TRBJ2-2 .
CASSIRPGGMNTEAFF TGTGCCAGTAGTATCAGGCCAGGGGGAATGAACACTGAAGCTTTCTTT TRBV19 TRBD1 TRBJ1-1 .
CASRTEGAGTEAFF TGTGCCAGCAGGACAGAGGGGGCAGGCACTGAAGCTTTCTTT TRBV6-4 TRBD1 TRBJ1-1 .
CASSVSGGSGANVLTF TGTGCCAGCAGCGTAAGCGGGGGCTCTGGGGCCAACGTCCTGACTTTC TRBV9 TRBD2 TRBJ2-6 .
CASSEPGQGAIRETQYF TGTGCCAGCAGTGAACCCGGACAGGGGGCGATTAGGGAGACCCAGTACTTC TRBV25-1 TRBD1 TRBJ2-5 .
CASSSPGQGMDGELFF TGCGCCAGCAGCTCACCGGGACAGGGTATGGACGGGGAGCTGTTTTTT TRBV4-1 TRBD1 TRBJ2-2 once
CAWRHTGDNSPLHF TGTGCCTGGAGACACACGGGGGATAATTCACCCCTCCACTTT TRBV30 . TRBJ1-6 .
CSVPSAGVIPDTQYF TGCAGCGTACCCTCTGCGGGAGTAATCCCAGATACGCAGTATTTT TRBV29-1 TRBD2 TRBJ2-3 .
CASSEEGGWSYEQYF TGTGCCAGCAGCGAAGAGGGCGGGTGGTCCTACGAGCAGTACTTC TRBV11-2 . TRBJ2-7 .
CASSATGNPLYEQYF TGCGCCAGCAGCGCCACAGGGAACCCTCTCTACGAGCAGTACTTC TRBV5-1 . TRBJ2-7 .
CASSLGLRTDTQYF TGTGCCAGCAGCCTGGGACTACGCACAGATACGCAGTATTTT TRBV14 TRBD2 TRBJ2-3 .
CASSTPTSGSRPPIYEQYF TGTGCCAGTAGTACCCCCACTAGCGGGAGTCGTCCTCCCATCTACGAGCAGTACTTC TRBV19 TRBD2 TRBJ2-7 .
CSVDTSSTDTQYF TGCAGCGTTGATACTTCTAGCACAGATACGCAGTATTTT TRBV29-1 . TRBJ2-3 .
CASSLERLAGVPDTQYF TGTGCCAGCAGCTTAGAACGACTAGCGGGAGTCCCAGATACGCAGTATTTT TRBV7-6 TRBD2 TRBJ2-3 .
CASSDSGTVNEKLFF TGTGCCAGCAGTGACTCCGGGACAGTGAATGAAAAACTGTTTTTT TRBV6-5 TRBD1 TRBJ1-4 .
CASSLSPSGRARTDTQYF TGTGCCAGCAGTTTATCGCCTAGCGGGAGGGCCCGGACAGATACGCAGTATTTT TRBV27 TRBD2 TRBJ2-3 .
CASSFRIAGVGYEQYF TGCGCCAGCAGCTTTAGGATAGCGGGAGTAGGGTACGAGCAGTACTTC TRBV5-1 TRBD2 TRBJ2-7 .
CASYTRGGNTEAFF TGTGCCAGCTACACCCGCGGGGGGAACACTGAAGCTTTCTTT TRBV6-5 . TRBJ1-1 few
CASSLVGGIAGNTIYF TGTGCCAGCAGCTTAGTGGGAGGGATAGCGGGAAACACCATATATTTT TRBV7-8 . TRBJ1-3 once